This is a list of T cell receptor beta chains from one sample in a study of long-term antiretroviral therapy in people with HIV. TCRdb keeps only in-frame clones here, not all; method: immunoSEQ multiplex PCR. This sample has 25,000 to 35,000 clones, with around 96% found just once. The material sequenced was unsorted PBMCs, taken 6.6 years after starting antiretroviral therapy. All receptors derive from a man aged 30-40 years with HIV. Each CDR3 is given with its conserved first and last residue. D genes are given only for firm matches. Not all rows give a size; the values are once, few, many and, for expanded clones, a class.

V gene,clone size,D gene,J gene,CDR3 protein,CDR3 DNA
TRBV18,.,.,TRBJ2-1,CASSPLVRSYNEQFF,TGTGCCAGCTCACCGCTTGTCCGCTCCTACAATGAGCAGTTCTTC
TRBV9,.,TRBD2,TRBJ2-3,CASSVRAGGSDTQYF,TGTGCCAGCAGCGTTCGAGCGGGAGGGTCAGATACGCAGTATTTT
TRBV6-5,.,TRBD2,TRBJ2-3,CAGRTSLQPTDTQYF,TGTGCCGGGAGGACTAGCTTACAGCCCACAGATACGCAGTATTTT
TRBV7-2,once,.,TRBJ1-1,CASSPGSLGRDNMNTEAFF,TGTGCCAGCAGCCCAGGATCTCTAGGGAGAGACAACATGAACACTGAAGCTTTCTTT
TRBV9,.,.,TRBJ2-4,CASSSGMAGRVYF,TGTGCCAGCAGCTCGGGGATGGCGGGAAGAGTGTACTTC
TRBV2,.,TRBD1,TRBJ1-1,CASREQGMTFF,TGTGCCAGCAGAGAACAGGGGATGACTTTCTTT
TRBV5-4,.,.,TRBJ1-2,CASSLAGQLYGYTF,TGTGCCAGCAGCTTGGCAGGACAGCTCTATGGCTACACCTTC
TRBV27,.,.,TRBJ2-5,CASSPVRSSVETQYF,TGTGCCAGCAGTCCCGTAAGGTCTAGCGTGGAGACCCAGTACTTC
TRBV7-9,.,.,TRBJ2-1,CASSVRDNEQFF,TGTGCCAGCAGCGTCCGGGACAATGAGCAGTTCTTC
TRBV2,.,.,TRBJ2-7,CASWGGSFGQAKAYEQYF,TGTGCCAGCTGGGGGGGGTCTTTCGGACAGGCAAAGGCCTACGAGCAGTACTTC
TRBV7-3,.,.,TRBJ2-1,CASSLAGAVYNEQFF,TGTGCCAGCAGCTTAGCAGGGGCCGTTTACAATGAGCAGTTCTTC
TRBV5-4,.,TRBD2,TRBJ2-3,CASSWLGPTGGTQYF,TGTGCCAGCAGCTGGCTGGGACCCACCGGGGGGACGCAGTATTTT
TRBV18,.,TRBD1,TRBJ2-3,CASSPFRDRHGPPDTQYF,TGTGCCAGCTCACCATTCCGGGACAGGCATGGTCCACCAGATACGCAGTATTTT
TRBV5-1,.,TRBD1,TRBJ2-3,CASSRGQADTQYF,TGCGCCAGCAGCCGAGGACAGGCAGATACGCAGTATTTT
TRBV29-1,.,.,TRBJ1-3,CSSVSGNTIYF,TGCAGCTCGGTCTCTGGAAACACCATATATTTT
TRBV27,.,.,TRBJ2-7,CASSSRGYSYEQYF,TGTGCCAGCAGTTCCCGAGGGTACTCCTACGAGCAGTACTTC
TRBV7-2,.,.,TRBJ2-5,CASSLSAGRAETQYF,TGTGCCAGCAGCTTATCGGCCGGGCGGGCAGAGACCCAGTACTTC
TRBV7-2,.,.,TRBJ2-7,CASSLVLGHGTYEQYF,TGTGCCAGCAGCTTAGTGCTAGGGCACGGAACCTACGAGCAGTACTTC
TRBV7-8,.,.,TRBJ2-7,CASSSEHYATAEEQYF,TGTGCCAGCAGCTCAGAGCATTATGCGACAGCGGAAGAGCAGTACTTC
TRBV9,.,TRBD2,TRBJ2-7,CASSALTSGRSYEQYF,TGTGCCAGCAGCGCTTTGACTAGCGGGCGCTCCTACGAGCAGTACTTC
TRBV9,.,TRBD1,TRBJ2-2,CAGSGQRYTGELFF,TGTGCCGGCTCGGGACAGAGATACACCGGGGAGCTGTTTTTT
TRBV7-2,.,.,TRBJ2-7,CASSTDYEQYF,TGTGCCAGCTCCACCGACTACGAGCAGTACTTC
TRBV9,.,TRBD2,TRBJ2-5,CASSPGGLAQETQYF,TGTGCCAGCAGCCCCGGGGGACTAGCGCAAGAGACCCAGTACTTC
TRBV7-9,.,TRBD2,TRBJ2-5,CASSGGTSGNQETQYF,TGTGCCAGCAGCGGAGGGACTAGCGGGAACCAAGAGACCCAGTACTTC